Below, 7 T cell receptor beta chains from the same sample are listed, as sequenced in a study of response to subunit inactivated influenza vaccine (dated by TCRdb to the late 2010s). Library preparation was by RT-PCR. Instrument on record: Illumina HiSeq 2500. TCRdb cleaned the public reads at Q25 with fastp, built clones with MiXCR and kept in-frame beta chains. Rows matching on CDR3 protein sequence are summarized as one entry with the most common DNA and genes. This sample gives some 600,000 distinct CDR3 sequences in total; 14% of them show up just once. The ten biggest clones cover 7.6% of the sample. This material consisted of PBMCs from blood, taken 14 days before vaccination. These receptors all stem from a man over 45 who received an inactivated influenza vaccine. Donor details come from another sample of the same person, matched by shared clones.

This clonotype was seen more than once but under ten times. This chain connects TRBV11-2 to TRBJ2-3, with D unclear. V was pared by 7 bases and J by 0 bases, with 5 bases between. The CDR3 totals 12 residues. In germline, CDR1 is SGHAT, CDR2 FQNNGV. CDR3 amino acids: CASTRSTDTQYF. The CDR3, as DNA: TGTGCCAGCACCCGGAGCACAGATACGCAGTATTTT.

This chain joins TRBV4-3 and TRBJ2-3; 10 nucleotides align to TRBD2. This CDR3 has 17 residues. Losses at the gene ends were 3 bases for V and 5 bases for J; bases not matched to a gene: 11. The V gene's germline CDR1 is LGHNA and CDR2 YSLEER. CDR3 residues: CASSQEPLAGAGDTQYF. In nucleotides, the CDR3 is TGCGCCAGCAGCCAGGAACCCCTAGCGGGAGCCGGAGATACGCAGTATTTT.

CDR3 residues: CASSVATGFGDGLYEQYF. In DNA, the CDR3 is TGTGCCAGCAGCGTAGCTACGGGGTTTGGGGACGGCCTCTACGAGCAGTACTTC. This sequence joins TRBV9 and TRBJ2-7; either TRBD1 or TRBD2 may fit D (5 bases each). The germline V gene encodes CDR1 SGDLS and CDR2 YYNGEE. V was pared by 0 bases and J by 3 bases, with 22 bases between. The CDR3 has 18 residues.

The CDR3 spells CASSESSSYEQYF. CDR3 DNA sequence: TGTGCCAGCAGTGAATCTAGCTCCTACGAGCAGTACTTC. The chain combines TRBV6-1 with TRBJ2-7; D is unresolved. Between the trimmed V and J ends, which lost 2 bases and 0 bases, there was a span of 5 bases. CDR1 MNHNS and CDR2 SASEGT come from the germline V gene. This CDR3 is built from 13 residues.

This chain uses TRBV12-3 or TRBV12-4 with TRBJ2-2; possibly TRBD1 for D (5 bases). The V gene lost 2 bases and the J gene lost 5 bases, with 12 bases spanning the gap. CDR3 length equals 15 residues. Here the CDR3 DNA reads TGTGCCAGCAGTTTACAGGCCAGGGTGACCGGGGAGCTGTTTTTT. Translated, it gives CASSLQARVTGELFF.

This chain uses TRBV9 with TRBJ1-6; no clear D. From germline, CDR1 is SGDLS and CDR2 YYNGEE. The CDR3 runs to 17 residues. Trimming took 0 bases from V and 0 from J, leaving 10 bases between them. CDR3 in DNA: TGTGCCAGCAGCGTAGGGGAAGGTCCCTCCTATAATTCACCCCTCCACTTT. Translating it yields CASSVGEGPSYNSPLHF.

This clonotype was counted once. The gene calls are TRBV4-2 and TRBJ2-2, with D possibly being TRBD2 (6 bases). Trimming stripped 1 base from V and 4 bases from J, with 16 bases between. Germline V CDR1 and CDR2: LGHNA, YNFKEQ. The CDR3 runs 17 residues. In DNA, the CDR3 is TGTGCCAGCAGCCAAGTCCTGGCCCACGGGGGCACCGGGGAGCTGTTTTTT. Translating it yields CASSQVLAHGGTGELFF.